The source of this T cell receptor (beta chain) is a study of T cell changes during pregnancy in multiple sclerosis. Trimming cost V 6 bases and J 5 bases, with 11 bases left between them. This CDR3 spans 14 amino acids. Per germline, CDR1 SGHTA and CDR2 FQGNSA. Only in-frame clones appear in the TCRdb table, and some are missing; sequencing was by immunoSEQ multiplex PCR. The sample lists under 70,000 clones, roughly 89% seen once, with 0.4% to 0.5% in the top ten. The source of this sequence is a female donor in good health, enrolled as a control in a pregnancy study. The rearrangement joins TRBV7-2 to TRBJ1-6; D might be TRBD1 (5 bases). Sequenced material: CD4+ T cells from peripheral blood mononuclear cells, taken after pregnancy. Here the CDR3 DNA reads TGTGCCAGCAGAAGACAGCAAGATAATTCACCCCTCCACTTT. As protein: CASRRQQDNSPLHF.